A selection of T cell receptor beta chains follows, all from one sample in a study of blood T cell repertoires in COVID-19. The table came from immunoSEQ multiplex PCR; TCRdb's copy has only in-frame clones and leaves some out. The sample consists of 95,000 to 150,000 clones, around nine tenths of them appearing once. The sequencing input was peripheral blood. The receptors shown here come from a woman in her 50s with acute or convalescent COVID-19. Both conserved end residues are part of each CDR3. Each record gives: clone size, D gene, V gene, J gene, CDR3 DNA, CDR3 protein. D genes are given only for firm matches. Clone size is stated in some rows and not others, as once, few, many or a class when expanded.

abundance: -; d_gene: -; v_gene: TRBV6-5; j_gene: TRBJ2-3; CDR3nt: TGTGCCAGCAGCTCCACAGGGTACACGCAGTATTTT; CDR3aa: CASSSTGYTQYF
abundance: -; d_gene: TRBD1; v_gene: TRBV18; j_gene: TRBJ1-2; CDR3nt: TGTGCCAGCTCACCAGGAACAGGGGACTATGGCTACACCTTC; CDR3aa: CASSPGTGDYGYTF
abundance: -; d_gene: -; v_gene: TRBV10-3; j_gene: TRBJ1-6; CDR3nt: TGTGCCATCAGTGACCGGGGATCCTATAATTCACCCCTCCACTTT; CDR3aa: CAISDRGSYNSPLHF
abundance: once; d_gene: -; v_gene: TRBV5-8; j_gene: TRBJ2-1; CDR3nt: TGTGCCAGCAGCTTGGAGGAGGGTTCCTACAATGAGCAGTTCTTC; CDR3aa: CASSLEEGSYNEQFF
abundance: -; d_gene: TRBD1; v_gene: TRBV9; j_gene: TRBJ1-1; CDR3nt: TGTGCCAGCAGCCTGGGACAGACTGATGAAGCTTTCTTT; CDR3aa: CASSLGQTDEAFF
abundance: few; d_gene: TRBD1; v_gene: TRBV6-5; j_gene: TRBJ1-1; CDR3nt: TGTGCCAGCAGCTACAGGGGTTGGAACACTGAAGCTTTCTTT; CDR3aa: CASSYRGWNTEAFF
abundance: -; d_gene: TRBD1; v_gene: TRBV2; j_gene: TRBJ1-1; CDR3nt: TGTGCCAGCAAAGGGACAGGGGTGAACACTGAAGCTTTCTTT; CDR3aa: CASKGTGVNTEAFF
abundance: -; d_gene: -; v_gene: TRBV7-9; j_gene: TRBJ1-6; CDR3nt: TGTGCCAGCAGCTTACCAGGGGATAGTTCACCCCTCCACTTT; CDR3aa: CASSLPGDSSPLHF
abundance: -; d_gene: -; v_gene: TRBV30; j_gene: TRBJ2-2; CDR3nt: TGTGCCTGGAGTGTTTGGCCGAACACCGGGGAGCTGTTTTTT; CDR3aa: CAWSVWPNTGELFF
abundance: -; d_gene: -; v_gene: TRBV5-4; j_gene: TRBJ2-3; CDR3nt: TGTGCCAGCAGCTTGTCAGCTGGCTCGGGACTCGTGCCTCCAGATACGCAGTATTTT; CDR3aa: CASSLSAGSGLVPPDTQYF
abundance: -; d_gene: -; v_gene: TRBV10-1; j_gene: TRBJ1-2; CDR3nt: TGCGCCAGCAGTGAGGAGGGTGGGCATGGCTACACCTTC; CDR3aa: CASSEEGGHGYTF
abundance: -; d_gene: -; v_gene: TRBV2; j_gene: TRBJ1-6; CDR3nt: TGTGCCAGCAGCGCCCTGGGGGGTACAGATTCACCCCTCCACTTT; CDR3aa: CASSALGGTDSPLHF
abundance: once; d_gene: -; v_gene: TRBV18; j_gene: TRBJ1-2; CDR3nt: TGTGCCAGCTCACCCCCGGGACTGCGAGCTAACTATGGCTACACCTTC; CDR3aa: CASSPPGLRANYGYTF
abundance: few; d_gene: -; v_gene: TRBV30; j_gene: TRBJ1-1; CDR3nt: TGTGCCTGGAGTGGACCCCGGACAGCGGCTCCCACTGAAGCTTTCTTT; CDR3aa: CAWSGPRTAAPTEAFF
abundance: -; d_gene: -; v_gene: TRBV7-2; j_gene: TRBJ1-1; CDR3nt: TGTGCCAGCAGCTTAGACAGGGATATCATGAACACTGAAGCTTTCTTT; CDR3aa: CASSLDRDIMNTEAFF
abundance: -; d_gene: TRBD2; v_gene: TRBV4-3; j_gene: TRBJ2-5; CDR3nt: TGCGCCAGCAGCCACCAGACTCCGGGCGGGGGTGAGACCCAGTACTTC; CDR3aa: CASSHQTPGGGETQYF
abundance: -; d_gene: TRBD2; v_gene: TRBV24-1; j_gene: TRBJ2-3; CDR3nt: TGTGCCACCAGTGTTTCGAGCGGGGGCCTGGATACGCAGTATTTT; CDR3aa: CATSVSSGGLDTQYF
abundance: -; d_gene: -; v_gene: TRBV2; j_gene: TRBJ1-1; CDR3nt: TGTGCCAGCAGTTCCGTCGGGACTGAAGCTTTCTTT; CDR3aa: CASSSVGTEAFF
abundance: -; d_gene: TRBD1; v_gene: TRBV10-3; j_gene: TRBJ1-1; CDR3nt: TGTGCCATCAGCTCGACAGGGCTCACTGAAGCTTTCTTT; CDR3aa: CAISSTGLTEAFF
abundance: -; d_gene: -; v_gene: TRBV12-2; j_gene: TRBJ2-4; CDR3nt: TGTGCAAGTCGCTTTTTACGGGGGGGAGCCAAAAACATTCAGTACTTC; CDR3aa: CASRFLRGGAKNIQYF
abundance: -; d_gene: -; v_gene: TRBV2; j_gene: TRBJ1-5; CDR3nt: TGTGCCAGCAGCCGGAGCTGGAGCAATCAGCCCCAGCATTTT; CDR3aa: CASSRSWSNQPQHF
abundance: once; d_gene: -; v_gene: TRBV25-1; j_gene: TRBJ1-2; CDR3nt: TGTGCCAGCAGTGAATGGGGGGCTAACTATGGCTACACCTTC; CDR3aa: CASSEWGANYGYTF
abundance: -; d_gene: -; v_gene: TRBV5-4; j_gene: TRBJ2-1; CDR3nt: TGTGCCAGCAGCTCGAGTCACCTCAATGAGCAGTTCTTC; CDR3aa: CASSSSHLNEQFF
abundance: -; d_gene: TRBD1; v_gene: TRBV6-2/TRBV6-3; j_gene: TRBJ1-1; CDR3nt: TGTGCCAGCACCCCCGGGACAGGGGACACTGAAGCTTTCTTT; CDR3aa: CASTPGTGDTEAFF
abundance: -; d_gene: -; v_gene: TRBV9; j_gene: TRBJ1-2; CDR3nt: TGTGCCAGCAGCGTAGAATGGGGCGGCTACACCTTC; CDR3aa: CASSVEWGGYTF
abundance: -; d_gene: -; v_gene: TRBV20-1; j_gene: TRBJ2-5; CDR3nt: TGCAGTGCTAGTGTTCCGGGTGAAGAGACCCAGTACTTC; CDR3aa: CSASVPGEETQYF
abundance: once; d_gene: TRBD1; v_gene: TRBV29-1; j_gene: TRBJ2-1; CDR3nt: TGCAGCGCACGACCAGGGGGTCCCTACAATGAGCAGTTCTTC; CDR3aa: CSARPGGPYNEQFF
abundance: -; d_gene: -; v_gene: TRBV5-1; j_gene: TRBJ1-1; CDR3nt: TGCGCCAGCAGCTTGGCCCAAATGAACACTGAAGCTTTCTTT; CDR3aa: CASSLAQMNTEAFF
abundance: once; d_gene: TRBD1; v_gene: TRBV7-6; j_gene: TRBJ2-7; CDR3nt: TGTGCCAGCAGCCGCGGACAGGGGTTGGCCTACGAGCAGTACTTC; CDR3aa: CASSRGQGLAYEQYF
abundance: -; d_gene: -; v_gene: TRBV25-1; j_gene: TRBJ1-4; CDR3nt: TGTGCCAGCAGTGAATATCGCAGGGGAGGGGAAAAACTGTTTTTT; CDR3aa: CASSEYRRGGEKLFF
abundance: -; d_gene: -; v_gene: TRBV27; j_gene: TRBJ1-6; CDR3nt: TGTGCCAGCAGTCCCAGAGGGCTCAGGGGTTCACCCCTCCACTTT; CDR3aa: CASSPRGLRGSPLHF
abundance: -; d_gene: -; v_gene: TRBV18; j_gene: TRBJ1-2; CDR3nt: TGTGCCAGCTCACCACTAACAGGGATAGGTGGCTACACCTTC; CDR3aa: CASSPLTGIGGYTF
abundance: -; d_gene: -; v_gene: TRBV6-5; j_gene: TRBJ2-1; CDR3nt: TGTGCCAGCAGTTACGGAGAGGGTGAGCAGTTCTTC; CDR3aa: CASSYGEGEQFF
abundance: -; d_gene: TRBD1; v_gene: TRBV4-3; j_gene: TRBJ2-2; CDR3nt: TGCGCCAGCAGCCAAGAGGGGACAGGGTGGACGATGGGCACCGGGGAGCTGTTTTTT; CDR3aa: CASSQEGTGWTMGTGELFF
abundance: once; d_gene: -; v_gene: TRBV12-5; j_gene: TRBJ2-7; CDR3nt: TGTGCTAGTGCCTATTCGACAGGACCCTACGAGCAGTACTTC; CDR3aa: CASAYSTGPYEQYF
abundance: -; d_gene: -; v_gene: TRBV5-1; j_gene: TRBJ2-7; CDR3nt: TGCGCCAGCAGCTTGGACTTAATCTACGAGCAGTACTTC; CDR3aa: CASSLDLIYEQYF
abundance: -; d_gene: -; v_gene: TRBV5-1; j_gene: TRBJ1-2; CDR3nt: TGCGCCAGCAGCACTCCCGGGGGTAACTATGGCTACACCTTC; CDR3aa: CASSTPGGNYGYTF
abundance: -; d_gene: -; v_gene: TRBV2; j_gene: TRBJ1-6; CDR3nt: TGTGCCAGCGAGATAGAGAATTCACCCCTCCACTTT; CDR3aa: CASEIENSPLHF
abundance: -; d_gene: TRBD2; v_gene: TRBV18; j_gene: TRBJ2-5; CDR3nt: TGTGCCAGCTCACCACAGCTAGCGGGAGTCGGAGAGACCCAGTACTTC; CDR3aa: CASSPQLAGVGETQYF
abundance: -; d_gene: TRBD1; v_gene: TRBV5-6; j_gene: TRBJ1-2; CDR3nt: TGTGCCAGCAGCTCTGAGGGGACAGGGGGCTACACCTTC; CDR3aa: CASSSEGTGGYTF
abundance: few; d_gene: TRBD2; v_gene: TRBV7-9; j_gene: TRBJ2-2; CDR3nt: TGTGCCAGCAGCTTCCTAGCGGGAGCCGGGGAGCTGTTTTTT; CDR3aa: CASSFLAGAGELFF
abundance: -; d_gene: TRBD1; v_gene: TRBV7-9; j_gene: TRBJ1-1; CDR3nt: TGTGCCAGCAGCCCCCACTCCCGGGACAGGGGCGCGAACACTGAAGCTTTCTTT; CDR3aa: CASSPHSRDRGANTEAFF
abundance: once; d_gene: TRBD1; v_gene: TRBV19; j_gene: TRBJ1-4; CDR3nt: TGTGCCAGTAGACCTCAGGACAGGGTTTATGAAAAACTGTTTTTT; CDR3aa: CASRPQDRVYEKLFF
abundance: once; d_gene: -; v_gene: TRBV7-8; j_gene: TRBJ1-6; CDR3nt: TGTGCCAGCAGCTTAGGGACATTTTCACCCCTCCACTTT; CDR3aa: CASSLGTFSPLHF
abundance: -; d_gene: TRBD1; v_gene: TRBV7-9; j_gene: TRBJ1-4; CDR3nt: TGTGCCAGCAGCTCCGGGACAGGGGATGAAAAACTGTTTTTT; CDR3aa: CASSSGTGDEKLFF
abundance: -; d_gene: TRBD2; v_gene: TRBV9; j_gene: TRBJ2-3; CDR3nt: TGTGCCAGCAGCCCCACGGGGGGGCTGACCACAGATACGCAGTATTTT; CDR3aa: CASSPTGGLTTDTQYF
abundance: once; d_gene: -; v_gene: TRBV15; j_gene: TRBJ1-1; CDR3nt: TGTGCCACCAGCAGACCCACGGGACTCCACACTGAAGCTTTCTTT; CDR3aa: CATSRPTGLHTEAFF
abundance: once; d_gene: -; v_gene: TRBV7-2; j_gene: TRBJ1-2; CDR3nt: TGTGCCAGCAGCCGGGGGGGCCCCTATGGCTACACCTTC; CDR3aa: CASSRGGPYGYTF
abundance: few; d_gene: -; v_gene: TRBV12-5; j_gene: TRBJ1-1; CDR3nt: TGTGCTAGTCCACAAGGGGAATGGAACACTGAAGCTTTCTTT; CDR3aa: CASPQGEWNTEAFF
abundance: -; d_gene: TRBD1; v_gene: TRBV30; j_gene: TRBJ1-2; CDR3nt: TGTGCCTGGAGTAAGGGACAGGGCCCAGCTAACTATGGCTACACCTTC; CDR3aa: CAWSKGQGPANYGYTF
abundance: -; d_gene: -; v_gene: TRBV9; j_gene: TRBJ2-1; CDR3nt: TGTGCCAGCAGCATACTAGCAGAAATGGCCAATGAGCAGTTCTTC; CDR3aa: CASSILAEMANEQFF